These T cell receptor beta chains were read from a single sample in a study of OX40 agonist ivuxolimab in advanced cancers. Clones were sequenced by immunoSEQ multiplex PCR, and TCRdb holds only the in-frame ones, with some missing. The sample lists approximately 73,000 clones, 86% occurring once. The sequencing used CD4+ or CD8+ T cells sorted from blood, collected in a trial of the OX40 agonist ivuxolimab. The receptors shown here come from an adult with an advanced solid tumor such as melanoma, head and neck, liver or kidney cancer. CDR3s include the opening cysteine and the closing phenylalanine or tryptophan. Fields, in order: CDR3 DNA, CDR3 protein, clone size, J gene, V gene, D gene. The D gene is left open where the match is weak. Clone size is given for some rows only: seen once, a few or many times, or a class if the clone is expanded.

cdr3_nt: TGCGCCAGCAGCTCATTAGCGGGGACCAGTCATACGCAGTATTTT; cdr3_aa: CASSSLAGTSHTQYF; clone_size: .; j_call: TRBJ2-3; v_call: TRBV5-1; d_call: TRBD2
cdr3_nt: TGTGCCAGCAGCGTAGGATTCAGGGATGATGAAAAACTGTTTTTT; cdr3_aa: CASSVGFRDDEKLFF; clone_size: .; j_call: TRBJ1-4; v_call: TRBV9; d_call: .
cdr3_nt: TGCAGTGCCGCCTCAGAGGGCTACACCTTC; cdr3_aa: CSAASEGYTF; clone_size: .; j_call: TRBJ1-2; v_call: TRBV20-1; d_call: .
cdr3_nt: TGTGCCAGCAGCCGGGGGGGGGAGCAGTACTTC; cdr3_aa: CASSRGGEQYF; clone_size: .; j_call: TRBJ2-7; v_call: TRBV5-5; d_call: TRBD2
cdr3_nt: TGCAGCGGGGGACAGCCTAGCACAGATACGCAGTATTTT; cdr3_aa: CSGGQPSTDTQYF; clone_size: .; j_call: TRBJ2-3; v_call: TRBV29-1; d_call: TRBD1
cdr3_nt: TGTGCCAGCAGTTTTCACAGGGTAGAGGGCGAGCAGTTCTTC; cdr3_aa: CASSFHRVEGEQFF; clone_size: .; j_call: TRBJ2-1; v_call: TRBV28; d_call: .
cdr3_nt: TGTGCCAGCAGTTACTCGGGCACAGGAGATGAAAAACTGTTTTTT; cdr3_aa: CASSYSGTGDEKLFF; clone_size: .; j_call: TRBJ1-4; v_call: TRBV6-5; d_call: .
cdr3_nt: TGTGCCAGCAGCTTAGATCCGGGGGGTGACGCAGATACGCAGTATTTT; cdr3_aa: CASSLDPGGDADTQYF; clone_size: .; j_call: TRBJ2-3; v_call: TRBV7-3; d_call: TRBD2
cdr3_nt: TGTGCCAGCAGTGAGCAGGGGTCGGCCTACAATGAGCAGTTCTTC; cdr3_aa: CASSEQGSAYNEQFF; clone_size: .; j_call: TRBJ2-1; v_call: TRBV2; d_call: .
cdr3_nt: TGTGCCAGTAGTGGAACAGGTGGAGGTCAGCCCCAGCATTTT; cdr3_aa: CASSGTGGGQPQHF; clone_size: .; j_call: TRBJ1-5; v_call: TRBV19; d_call: .
cdr3_nt: TGCGCCAGCAGCTTGGAGTGGGGGGCCTACGAGCAGTACTTC; cdr3_aa: CASSLEWGAYEQYF; clone_size: .; j_call: TRBJ2-7; v_call: TRBV5-1; d_call: .
cdr3_nt: TGTGCCAGCAGCTCCCTAGCGGGGCCGGGGAATACGCAGTATTTT; cdr3_aa: CASSSLAGPGNTQYF; clone_size: .; j_call: TRBJ2-3; v_call: TRBV11-3; d_call: TRBD2
cdr3_nt: TGTGCCAGCAGCTCGGGACAGACAAGCACAGATACGCAGTATTTT; cdr3_aa: CASSSGQTSTDTQYF; clone_size: .; j_call: TRBJ2-3; v_call: TRBV11-3; d_call: TRBD1
cdr3_nt: TGTGCCAGCAGTTTAGAGACAGGGGCCGAGCAGTACTTC; cdr3_aa: CASSLETGAEQYF; clone_size: .; j_call: TRBJ2-7; v_call: TRBV27; d_call: TRBD1
cdr3_nt: TGTGCCACCAGCAGCGACCAAAACAGGGTAACGGCGCAGTATTTT; cdr3_aa: CATSSDQNRVTAQYF; clone_size: .; j_call: TRBJ2-3; v_call: TRBV15; d_call: .
cdr3_nt: TGTGCCAGCAAAGGCGCCGGCCACAACTATGGCTACACCTTC; cdr3_aa: CASKGAGHNYGYTF; clone_size: .; j_call: TRBJ1-2; v_call: TRBV25-1; d_call: .
cdr3_nt: TGTGCCATAGCGGGCCGGATGTCGAATTCACCCCTCCACTTT; cdr3_aa: CAIAGRMSNSPLHF; clone_size: once; j_call: TRBJ1-6; v_call: TRBV6-1; d_call: .
cdr3_nt: TGTGCCAGCAGCAACCGCCGGGACAGCCAAGAGACCCAGTACTTC; cdr3_aa: CASSNRRDSQETQYF; clone_size: .; j_call: TRBJ2-5; v_call: TRBV27; d_call: TRBD1
cdr3_nt: TGCGCCAGCAGCCAAGAAGGGACAGGGGGAAACACCATATATTTT; cdr3_aa: CASSQEGTGGNTIYF; clone_size: once; j_call: TRBJ1-3; v_call: TRBV4-3; d_call: TRBD1
cdr3_nt: TGTGCCAGTAAAAGACAGGGAGGAACTGAAGCTTTCTTT; cdr3_aa: CASKRQGGTEAFF; clone_size: .; j_call: TRBJ1-1; v_call: TRBV19; d_call: TRBD1
cdr3_nt: TGTGCCAGCAGTCCTGCAGGGGGCAGGGGCTACACCTTC; cdr3_aa: CASSPAGGRGYTF; clone_size: .; j_call: TRBJ1-2; v_call: TRBV2; d_call: TRBD1
cdr3_nt: TGTGCCAGTAGTGGGGCAAAAGGGTATGGCTACACCTTC; cdr3_aa: CASSGAKGYGYTF; clone_size: .; j_call: TRBJ1-2; v_call: TRBV19; d_call: .
cdr3_nt: TGTGCCTGGAGTGTATATACGAGCGGGGGGACAGATACGCAGTATTTT; cdr3_aa: CAWSVYTSGGTDTQYF; clone_size: .; j_call: TRBJ2-3; v_call: TRBV30; d_call: TRBD2
cdr3_nt: TGTGCCAGCAGTGAATTCCCAGGGAACTCTGGAAACACCATATATTTT; cdr3_aa: CASSEFPGNSGNTIYF; clone_size: .; j_call: TRBJ1-3; v_call: TRBV6-1; d_call: .
cdr3_nt: TGTGCCAGCAGACTTACAGGGGACACCGGGGAGCTGTTTTTT; cdr3_aa: CASRLTGDTGELFF; clone_size: .; j_call: TRBJ2-2; v_call: TRBV7-3; d_call: TRBD1
cdr3_nt: TGTGCCAGCAGTTTGCGGGCCTATAATTCACCCCTCCACTTT; cdr3_aa: CASSLRAYNSPLHF; clone_size: once; j_call: TRBJ1-6; v_call: TRBV28; d_call: .
cdr3_nt: TGTGCCAGCAGCTTAGGCAGGAGGGACACTGAAGCTTTCTTT; cdr3_aa: CASSLGRRDTEAFF; clone_size: few; j_call: TRBJ1-1; v_call: TRBV11-1; d_call: .
cdr3_nt: TGTGCCAGCAGCTTGCAAACGGGGCGAGGAGAGACCCAGTACTTC; cdr3_aa: CASSLQTGRGETQYF; clone_size: once; j_call: TRBJ2-5; v_call: TRBV7-2; d_call: .
cdr3_nt: TGTGCCAGCAGTAGACAGGGCGGTATAGCGAACACTGAAGCTTTCTTT; cdr3_aa: CASSRQGGIANTEAFF; clone_size: .; j_call: TRBJ1-1; v_call: TRBV27; d_call: TRBD1
cdr3_nt: TGTGCCAGCAGCGCGGGACTAGCGGCTTACAATGAGCAGTTCTTC; cdr3_aa: CASSAGLAAYNEQFF; clone_size: .; j_call: TRBJ2-1; v_call: TRBV11-3; d_call: TRBD2
cdr3_nt: TGTGCCAGCAGTCCCCAGCCAACTCTTGGAAAACTGTTTTTT; cdr3_aa: CASSPQPTLGKLFF; clone_size: .; j_call: TRBJ1-4; v_call: TRBV27; d_call: .
cdr3_nt: TGTGCCTGGAGTCTGCGGGGGATCTCTGGAAACACCATATATTTT; cdr3_aa: CAWSLRGISGNTIYF; clone_size: .; j_call: TRBJ1-3; v_call: TRBV30; d_call: .
cdr3_nt: TGTGCCAGCAGTGAAAGGACAGGGGGAGAGACCCAGTACTTC; cdr3_aa: CASSERTGGETQYF; clone_size: .; j_call: TRBJ2-5; v_call: TRBV6-1; d_call: TRBD1
cdr3_nt: TGTGCCAGCAGGACAGGGACCTACGAGCAGTACTTC; cdr3_aa: CASRTGTYEQYF; clone_size: few; j_call: TRBJ2-7; v_call: TRBV2; d_call: TRBD1
cdr3_nt: TGTGCCAGCAGCCTCTGGGACAGGGGAAACTATGGCTACACCTTC; cdr3_aa: CASSLWDRGNYGYTF; clone_size: once; j_call: TRBJ1-2; v_call: TRBV7-9; d_call: TRBD1